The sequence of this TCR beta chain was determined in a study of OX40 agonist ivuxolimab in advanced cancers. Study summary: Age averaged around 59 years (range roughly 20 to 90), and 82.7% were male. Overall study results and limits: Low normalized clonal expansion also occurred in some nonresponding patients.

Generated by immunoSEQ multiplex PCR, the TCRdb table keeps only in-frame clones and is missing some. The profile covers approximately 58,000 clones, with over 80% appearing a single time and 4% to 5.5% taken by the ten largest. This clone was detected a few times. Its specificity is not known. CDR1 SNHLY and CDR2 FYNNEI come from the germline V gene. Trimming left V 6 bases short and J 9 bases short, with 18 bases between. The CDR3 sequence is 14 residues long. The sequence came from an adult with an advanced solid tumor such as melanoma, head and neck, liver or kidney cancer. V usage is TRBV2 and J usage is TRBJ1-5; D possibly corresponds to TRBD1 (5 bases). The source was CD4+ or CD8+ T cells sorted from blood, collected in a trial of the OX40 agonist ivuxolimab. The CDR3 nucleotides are TGTGCCAGCAGCCAGGAACTTCAGGGTGGGCCCCAGCATTTT. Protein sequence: CASSQELQGGPQHF.